These 22 T cell receptor beta chains originate from one sample sequenced in a study of graft-versus-host responses after intestinal transplantation. Method: immunoSEQ multiplex PCR; TCRdb's copy keeps in-frame clones and lacks some. The sample holds 15,000 or so clones, over 75% seen once. Graft samples were processed, releasing intraepithelial and lamina propria lymphocytes. This material consisted of ileum tissue, taken roughly 26 days after intestinal transplant. Receptor source: a human patient who received an intestinal transplant, so some T cells may come from the graft donor.

The chain links TRBV7-9 to TRBJ1-2; 7 bases line up with TRBD1. The V and J ends lost 6 bases and 8 bases, in that order; junction bases with no gene match: 9. The CDR3 has 13 amino acids. Germline CDR1 and CDR2: SEHNR and FQNEAQ (reference sequence). The CDR3 DNA reads as TGTGCCAGCAGGCCGGGGGGGACAGACGGCTACACCTTC. This encodes CASRPGGTDGYTF.

This clone was recorded a few times. The rearrangement joins TRBV5-6 to TRBJ1-6; 9 positions agree with TRBD1. The CDR3 contains 15 residues. The germline gives CDR1 SGHDT, CDR2 YYEEEE. V dropped 1 base and J dropped 8; count of bases not matched to a gene: 4. CDR3 loop: CASSLTGGGYSPLHF. DNA of the CDR3: TGTGCCAGCAGCTTGACAGGGGGCGGGTATTCACCCCTCCACTTT. Full variable domain (remainder filled in from reference TRBV5-6 and TRBJ1-6): DAGVTQSPTHLIKTRGQQVTLRCSPKSGHDTVSWYQQALGQGPQFIFQYYEEEERQRGNFPDRFSGHQFPNYSSELNVNALLLGDSALYLCASSLTGGGYSPLHFGNGTRLTVT.

Comments on this clone: The same CDR3 also results from other DNA sequences found in this sample. V gene TRBV28 combines with J gene TRBJ1-2; 8 nucleotides agree with TRBD1. Germline V CDR1 and CDR2: MDHEN, SYDVKM. The CDR3 totals 14 residues. With 3 bases clipped from V and 1 base from J, the junction kept 1 base outside the gene matches. DNA for the CDR3: TGTGCCAGCAGTTTGGGACAGGTTAACTATGGCTACACCTTC. Residues: CASSLGQVNYGYTF.

This rearrangement joins TRBV28 to TRBJ1-2; 7 bases match TRBD1. The junction had 1 base not matched to a gene; V was cut back by 3 bases and J by 0 bases. The CDR3 has 14 amino acids. Looked up from germline, CDR1 is MDHEN and CDR2 is SYDVKM. CDR3 amino acids: CASSFGQANYGYTF. CDR3 nucleotide sequence: TGTGCCAGCAGTTTCGGACAGGCTAACTATGGCTACACCTTC.

CDR3: CASSPTPNPYEQYF. CDR3 sequence (DNA): TGTGCCAGCAGCCCCACACCGAATCCCTACGAGCAGTACTTC. The chain recombines TRBV7-9 with TRBJ2-7; D is unresolved. This CDR3 has 14 residues. Germline lookup yields CDR1 SEHNR and CDR2 FQNEAQ (reference sequence). Trimming stripped 5 bases from V and 2 bases from J, with 13 bases between.

The chain links TRBV7-2 to TRBJ2-1; D is perhaps TRBD2 (6 bases). Germline lookup yields CDR1 SGHTA and CDR2 FQGNSA. V lost 2 bases and J 6 bases, leaving 14 bases between the germline ends. The CDR3 has 15 amino acids. The CDR3 sequence is CASSLPTRGSNEQFF. CDR3 nucleotide sequence: TGTGCCAGCAGCTTACCTACGCGGGGCAGCAATGAGCAGTTCTTC.

The V and J genes are TRBV5-1 and TRBJ2-3, with 7 positions matching TRBD1. CDR3 size: 16 residues. Trimming removed 3 bases from V and 3 bases from J; junction bases left unmatched: 10. Germline CDR1 reads SGHRS; CDR2 reads YFSETQ. Here the CDR3 reads CASSSNLDRRTDTQYF. The CDR3, as DNA: TGCGCCAGCAGCTCGAACCTGGACAGGCGAACAGATACGCAGTATTTT.

By share of the sample, this clone is medium-sized. The chain joins TRBV9 to TRBJ2-1; no definite D call. Germline V lookup: CDR1 SGDLS, CDR2 YYNGEE. V lost 4 bases and J 6 bases, leaving 20 bases between the germline ends. The CDR3 has 16 residues. CDR3 sequence reads: CASSPPSERWVNEQFF. CDR3 nucleotide sequence: TGTGCCAGCAGCCCCCCCTCCGAGAGGTGGGTCAATGAGCAGTTCTTC.

The table lists this clone with a few counts. This chain uses TRBV27 with TRBJ2-6, with D unresolved. Germline CDR1 is MNHEY and CDR2 is SMNVEV (reference sequence). The CDR3 has 16 amino acids. Trimming took 5 bases from V and 0 from J, leaving 11 bases between them. In nucleotides, the CDR3 is TGTGCCAGCAGTCCTACTCCGAGCTCTGGGGCCAACGTCCTGACTTTC. It codes for CASSPTPSSGANVLTF.

The chain links TRBV6-5 to TRBJ2-5; 13 positions match TRBD2. The V gene's germline CDR1 is MNHEY and CDR2 SVGAGI. The CDR3 contains 14 residues. J lost 4 bases, V lost 7 bases, and 3 bases had no gene match. The CDR3: CASKLAGGLETQYF. The DNA of the CDR3 is TGTGCCAGCAAACTAGCGGGGGGGTTAGAGACCCAGTACTTC.

The chain recombines TRBV28 with TRBJ1-1; D gene ambiguous. V lost 9 bases and J 0 bases, leaving 11 bases between the germline ends. The CDR3 has 13 amino acids. Germline V gene lookup returns CDR1 MDHEN and CDR2 SYDVKM. CDR3 sequence: CASSGVLNTEAFF. As DNA, the CDR3 is TGTGCCAGTTCCGGGGTCTTGAACACTGAAGCTTTCTTT.

This chain uses TRBV30 with TRBJ2-7; possibly TRBD1 for D (5 bases). V was pared by 5 bases and J by 2 bases, with 16 bases between. CDR1 and CDR2 (germline): GTSNPN, SVGIG (reference sequence). The CDR3 spans 14 residues. The CDR3 is CAWAEDNRPYEQYV. CDR3 sequence (DNA): TGTGCCTGGGCCGAGGACAATCGCCCCTACGAGCAGTACGTC.

V gene TRBV15 combines with J gene TRBJ2-1, with 13 bases lining up with TRBD2. The CDR3 totals 17 residues. V dropped 1 base and J dropped 5; count of bases not matched to a gene: 5. Germline CDR1 LNHNV, CDR2 YYDKDF (reference sequence). The CDR3 DNA reads TGTGCCACCAGCAGAGGCCTCGGACTAGCGGGGGACAATGAGCAGTTCTTC. This encodes CATSRGLGLAGDNEQFF.

CDR3 protein: CASGEGLAPGELFF. The CDR3 bases are TGTGCCAGCGGGGAAGGACTAGCTCCCGGGGAGCTGTTTTTT. The chain couples TRBV28 to TRBJ2-2; 8 positions agree with TRBD2. The CDR3 totals 14 residues. V lost 8 bases to trimming and J lost 6 bases; unmatched junction nucleotides: 8. The germline V gene has CDR1 MDHEN and CDR2 SYDVKM.

The chain carries TRBV27 and TRBJ1-5, with D possibly being TRBD1 (5 bases). CDR3 length equals 12 residues. Germline assignment: CDR1 MNHEY and CDR2 SMNVEV (reference sequence). V gave up 9 bases and J gave up 4 bases, with 10 bases separating them. CDR3: CASKTVNQPQHF. CDR3 DNA: TGTGCCAGTAAGACAGTTAATCAGCCCCAGCATTTT.

J is TRBJ1-2 and V is TRBV4-2; no firm D call. The CDR3 is 15 residues long. V lost 0 bases and J 8 bases, leaving 16 bases between the germline ends. From germline, CDR1 is LGHNA and CDR2 YNFKEQ. The CDR3 spells CASSQDLAGLRGYTF. The CDR3 DNA reads TGTGCCAGCAGCCAAGATTTAGCGGGGTTAAGGGGCTACACCTTC.

The chain joins TRBV7-8 to TRBJ2-1; no definite D call. Looked up from germline, CDR1 is SGHVS and CDR2 is FQNEAQ. The CDR3 totals 12 residues. V lost 1 base and J 9 bases, leaving 7 bases between the germline ends. The CDR3 DNA is TGTGCCAGCAGCTTAGTGCTCGGTGAGCAGTTCTTC. Encoded protein: CASSLVLGEQFF.

The chain links TRBV5-1 to TRBJ2-5, with 10 bases identical to TRBD2. From germline, CDR1 is SGHRS and CDR2 YFSETQ. The CDR3 extends over 15 amino acids. Trimming cost V 2 bases and J 0 bases; bases outside gene matches: 1. This CDR3 reads CASSLLAGYQETQYF. CDR3 DNA sequence: TGCGCCAGCAGCTTACTAGCGGGGTACCAAGAGACCCAGTACTTC.

The V gene is TRBV4-1, the J gene TRBJ2-3; TRBD2 is a possible D gene (6 bases). Trimming removed 2 bases at V and 3 bases at J, with 9 bases between. The V gene's germline CDR1 is MGHRA and CDR2 YSYEKL. The CDR3 is 14 residues long. The CDR3 DNA reads TGCGCCAGCAGCCAAATACTAGCAACAGATACGCAGTATTTT. Translating gives CASSQILATDTQYF.

In its sample, this clone was seen a few times. This chain uses TRBV6-1 with TRBJ2-7; tentatively, D is TRBD2 (5 bases). This CDR3 is built from 13 residues. V lost 4 bases and J lost 5, with 12 bases in between. In germline, CDR1 is MNHNS, CDR2 SASEGT. DNA of the CDR3: TGTGCCAGCAGTGCCCTTTGGCGGGACGAGCAGTACGTC. As protein: CASSALWRDEQYV.

The gene calls are TRBV10-3 and TRBJ1-2; 7 bases line up with TRBD1. The CDR3 is made up of 15 amino acids. Germline values: CDR1 ENHRY, CDR2 SYGVKD. With V trimmed by 6 bases and J by 0 bases, 7 bases remained unmatched. For the CDR3, the DNA is TGTGCCATCAGCCATGGAGGGACAGCTAACTATGGCTACACCTTC. Translation gives CAISHGGTANYGYTF.

This clone was seen a single time. The V call is TRBV6-5, the J call TRBJ2-5, with 7 bases that match TRBD1. The CDR3 loop spans 14 amino acids. Germline assignment: CDR1 MNHEY and CDR2 SVGAGI. The J segment lost 1 base and the V segment lost 6 bases, leaving 5 bases of the junction unmatched. Here the CDR3 reads CASRRPGGQETQYF. The CDR3, as DNA: TGTGCCAGCAGACGCCCAGGGGGCCAAGAGACCCAGTACTTC.